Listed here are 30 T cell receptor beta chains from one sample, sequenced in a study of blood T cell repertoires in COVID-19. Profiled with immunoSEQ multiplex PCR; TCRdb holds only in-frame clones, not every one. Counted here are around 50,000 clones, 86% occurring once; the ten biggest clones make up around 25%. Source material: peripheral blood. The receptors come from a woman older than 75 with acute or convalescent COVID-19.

The CDR3 DNA sequence: TGTGCCACCAGCAGAGATCCCTCGCGGCAAGAGACCCAGTACTTC. This codes for CATSRDPSRQETQYF. The V gene is TRBV15, the J gene TRBJ2-5; unclear D gene. From germline, CDR1 is LNHNV and CDR2 YYDKDF (reference sequence). The CDR3 spans 15 residues. The V gene lost 0 bases and the J gene lost 2 bases, with 10 bases spanning the gap.

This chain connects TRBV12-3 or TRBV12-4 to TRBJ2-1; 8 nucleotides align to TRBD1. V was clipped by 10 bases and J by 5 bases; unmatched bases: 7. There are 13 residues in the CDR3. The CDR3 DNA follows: TGTGCCACCCTCTCGACAGGGGACAATGAGCAGTTCTTC. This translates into CATLSTGDNEQFF.

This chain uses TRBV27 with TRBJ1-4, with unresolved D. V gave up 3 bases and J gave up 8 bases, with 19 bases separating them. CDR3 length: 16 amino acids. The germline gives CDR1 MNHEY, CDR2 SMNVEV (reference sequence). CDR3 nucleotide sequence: TGTGCCAGCAGTTTGCTCCCTGGGGAGGGTTTCGAAAAACTGTTTTTT. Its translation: CASSLLPGEGFEKLFF.

The CDR3 DNA reads as TGTGCCAGCAGCCAAAGGGGAACTAGCGGTTACAATGAGCAGTTCTTC. It yields the protein CASSQRGTSGYNEQFF. This chain connects TRBV3-1 (or the pseudogene TRBV3-2) to TRBJ2-1, with TRBD2 identical over 8 bases. V shed 2 bases and J 4 bases; nucleotides not matched to a gene: 7. The length of the CDR3 is 16 residues. Germline values: CDR1 LGHDT, CDR2 YNNKEL (reference sequence).

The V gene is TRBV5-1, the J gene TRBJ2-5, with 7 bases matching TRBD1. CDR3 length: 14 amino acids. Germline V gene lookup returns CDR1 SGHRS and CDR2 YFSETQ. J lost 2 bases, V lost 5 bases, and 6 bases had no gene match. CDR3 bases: TGCGCCAGCAGAATGGGGACAGTACAAGAGACCCAGTACTTC. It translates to CASRMGTVQETQYF.

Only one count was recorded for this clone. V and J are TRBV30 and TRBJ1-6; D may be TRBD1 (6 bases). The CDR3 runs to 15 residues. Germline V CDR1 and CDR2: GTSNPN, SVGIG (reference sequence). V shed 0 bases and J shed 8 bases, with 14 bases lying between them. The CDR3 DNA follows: TGTGCCTGGAGTGTACTACAGGGACGCGATTCACCCCTCCACTTT. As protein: CAWSVLQGRDSPLHF.

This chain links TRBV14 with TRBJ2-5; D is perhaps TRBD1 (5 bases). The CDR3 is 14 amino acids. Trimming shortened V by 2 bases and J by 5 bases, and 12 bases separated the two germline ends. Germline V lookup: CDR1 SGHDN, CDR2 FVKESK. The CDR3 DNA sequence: TGTGCCAGCAGCCAACCTCCAGGGTGGGAGACCCAGTACTTC. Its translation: CASSQPPGWETQYF.

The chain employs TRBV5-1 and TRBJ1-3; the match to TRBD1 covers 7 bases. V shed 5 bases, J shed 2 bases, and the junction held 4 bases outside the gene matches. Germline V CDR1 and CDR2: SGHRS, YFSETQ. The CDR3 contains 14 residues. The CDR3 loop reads CASSPDRAGNTIYF. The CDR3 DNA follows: TGCGCCAGCAGTCCCGACAGGGCTGGAAACACCATATATTTT.

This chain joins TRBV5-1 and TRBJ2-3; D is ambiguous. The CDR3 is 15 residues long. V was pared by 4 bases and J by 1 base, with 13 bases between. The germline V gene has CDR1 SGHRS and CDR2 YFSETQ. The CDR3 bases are TGCGCCAGCAGCCCTTTTGGGCAGGGCACAGATACGCAGTATTTT. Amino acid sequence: CASSPFGQGTDTQYF.

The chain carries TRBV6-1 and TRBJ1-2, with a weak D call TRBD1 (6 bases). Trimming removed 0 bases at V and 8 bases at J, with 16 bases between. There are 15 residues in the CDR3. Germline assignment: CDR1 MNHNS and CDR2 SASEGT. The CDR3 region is CASSEAPGAGRGYTF. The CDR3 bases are TGTGCCAGCAGTGAAGCCCCAGGGGCAGGGCGCGGCTACACCTTC.

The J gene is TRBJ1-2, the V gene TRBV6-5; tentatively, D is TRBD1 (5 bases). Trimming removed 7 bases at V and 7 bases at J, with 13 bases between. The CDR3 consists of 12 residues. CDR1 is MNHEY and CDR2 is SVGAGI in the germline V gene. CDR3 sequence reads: CASTRGDSGYTF. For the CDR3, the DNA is TGTGCCAGCACTCGGGGGGATTCTGGCTACACCTTC.

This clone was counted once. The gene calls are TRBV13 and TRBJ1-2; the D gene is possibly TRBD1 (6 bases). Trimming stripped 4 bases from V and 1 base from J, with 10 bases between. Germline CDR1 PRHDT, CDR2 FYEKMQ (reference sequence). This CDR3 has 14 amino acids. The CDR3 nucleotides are TGTGCCAGCAGCTATAAGGACAGTAACTATGGCTACACCTTC. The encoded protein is CASSYKDSNYGYTF.

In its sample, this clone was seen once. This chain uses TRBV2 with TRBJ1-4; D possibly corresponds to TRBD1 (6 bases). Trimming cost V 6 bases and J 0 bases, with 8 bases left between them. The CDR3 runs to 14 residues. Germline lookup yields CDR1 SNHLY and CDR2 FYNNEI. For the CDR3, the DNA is TGTGCCAGCAGCGGACAGACAACTAATGAAAAACTGTTTTTT. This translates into CASSGQTTNEKLFF.

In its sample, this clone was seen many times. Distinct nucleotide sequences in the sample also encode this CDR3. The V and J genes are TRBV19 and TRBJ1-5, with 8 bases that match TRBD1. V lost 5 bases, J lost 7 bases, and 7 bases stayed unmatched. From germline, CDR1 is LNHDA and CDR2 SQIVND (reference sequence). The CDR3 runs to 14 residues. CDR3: CASSLRTGTQPQHF. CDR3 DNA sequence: TGTGCCAGTAGTTTGAGGACAGGGACGCAGCCCCAGCATTTT.

The CDR3 coding sequence is TGTGCCAGCAGCACAAATCCGGGACTAGGGACCTACGAGCAGTACTTC. As protein: CASSTNPGLGTYEQYF. The chain employs TRBV11-3 and TRBJ2-7, with TRBD2 matching 8 bases. V lost 5 bases and J lost 2; bases outside the gene matches: 11. The CDR3 has 16 amino acids. Germline CDR1 is SGHNT and CDR2 is YENEEA. The whole variable domain, filled in from reference TRBV11-3 and TRBJ2-7, reads EAGVVQSPRYKIIEKKQPVAFWCNPISGHNTLYWYLQNLGQGPELLIRYENEEAVDDSQLPKDRFSAERLKGVDSTLKIQPAELGDSAVYLCASSTNPGLGTYEQYFGPGTRLTVT.

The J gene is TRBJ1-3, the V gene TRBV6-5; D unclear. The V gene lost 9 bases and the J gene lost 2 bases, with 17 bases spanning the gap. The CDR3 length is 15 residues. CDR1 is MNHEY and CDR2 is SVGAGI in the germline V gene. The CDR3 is CASRPTLTAGNTIYF. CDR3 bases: TGTGCCAGTAGGCCAACCCTCACAGCTGGAAACACCATATATTTT.

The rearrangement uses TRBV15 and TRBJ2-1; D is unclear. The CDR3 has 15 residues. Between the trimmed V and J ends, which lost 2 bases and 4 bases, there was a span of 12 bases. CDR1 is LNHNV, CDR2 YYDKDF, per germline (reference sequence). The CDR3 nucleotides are TGTGCCACCAGCAGATCCCGTAACTCGTACAATGAGCAGTTCTTC. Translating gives CATSRSRNSYNEQFF.

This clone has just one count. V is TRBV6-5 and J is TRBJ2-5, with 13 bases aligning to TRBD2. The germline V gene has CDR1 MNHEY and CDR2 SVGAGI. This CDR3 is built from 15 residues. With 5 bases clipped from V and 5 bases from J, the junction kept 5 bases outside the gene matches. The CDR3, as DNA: TGTGCCAGCAGTCAACTAGCGGGAGGGCCGGAGACCCAGTACTTC. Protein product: CASSQLAGGPETQYF.

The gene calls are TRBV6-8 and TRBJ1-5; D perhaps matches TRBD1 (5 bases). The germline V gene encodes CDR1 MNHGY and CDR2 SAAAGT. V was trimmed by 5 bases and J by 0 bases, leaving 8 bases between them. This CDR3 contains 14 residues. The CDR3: CASSPGNSNQPQHF. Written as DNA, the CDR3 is TGTGCCAGCAGTCCAGGGAATAGCAATCAGCCCCAGCATTTT.

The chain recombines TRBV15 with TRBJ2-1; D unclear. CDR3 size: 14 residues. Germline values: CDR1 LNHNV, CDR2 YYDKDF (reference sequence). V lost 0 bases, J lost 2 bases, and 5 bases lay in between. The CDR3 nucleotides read TGTGCCACCAGCAGAGATGGGCCCTACAATGAGCAGTTCTTC. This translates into CATSRDGPYNEQFF.

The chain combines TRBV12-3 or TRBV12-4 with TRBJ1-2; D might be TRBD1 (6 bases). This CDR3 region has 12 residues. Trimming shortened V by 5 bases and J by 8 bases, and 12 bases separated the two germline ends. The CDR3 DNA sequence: TGTGCCAGCAGTGCGACAGGTTACGGCTACACCTTC. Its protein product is CASSATGYGYTF.

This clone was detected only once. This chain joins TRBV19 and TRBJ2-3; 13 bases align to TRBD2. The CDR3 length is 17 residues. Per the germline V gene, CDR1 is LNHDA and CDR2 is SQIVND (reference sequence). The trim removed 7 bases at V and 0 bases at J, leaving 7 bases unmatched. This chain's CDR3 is CASTRTSGGPSTDTQYF. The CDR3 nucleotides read TGTGCCAGTACCCGGACTAGCGGGGGCCCTAGCACAGATACGCAGTATTTT.

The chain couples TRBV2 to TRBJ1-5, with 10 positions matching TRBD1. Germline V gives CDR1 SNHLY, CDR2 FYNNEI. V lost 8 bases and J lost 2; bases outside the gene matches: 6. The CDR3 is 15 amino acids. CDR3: CASRDRGGGNQPQHF. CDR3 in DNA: TGTGCCAGCCGGGACAGGGGAGGTGGCAATCAGCCCCAGCATTTT.

CDR3 loop: CASSGYGGGEQYF. DNA of the CDR3: TGTGCCAGCAGCGGTTACGGGGGTGGCGAGCAGTACTTC. V gene TRBV7-8 combines with J gene TRBJ2-7, with D possibly matching TRBD2 (6 bases). The CDR3 covers 13 residues. V was shortened by 5 bases and J by 6 bases, with 14 bases between the two germline ends. Germline V lookup: CDR1 SGHVS, CDR2 FQNEAQ.

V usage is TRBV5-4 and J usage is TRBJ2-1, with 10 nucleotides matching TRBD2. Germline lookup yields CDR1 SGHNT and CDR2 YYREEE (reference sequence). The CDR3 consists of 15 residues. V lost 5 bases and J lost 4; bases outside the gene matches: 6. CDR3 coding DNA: TGTGCCAGCAGAATGGGGACTAGCGTATACAATGAGCAGTTCTTC. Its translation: CASRMGTSVYNEQFF.

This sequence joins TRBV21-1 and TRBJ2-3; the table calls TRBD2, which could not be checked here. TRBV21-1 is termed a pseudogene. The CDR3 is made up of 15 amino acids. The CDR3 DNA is TGTGCCAGCAGCAAAGAAACTCTCGGCACAGATACGCAGTATTTT. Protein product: CASSKETLGTDTQYF.

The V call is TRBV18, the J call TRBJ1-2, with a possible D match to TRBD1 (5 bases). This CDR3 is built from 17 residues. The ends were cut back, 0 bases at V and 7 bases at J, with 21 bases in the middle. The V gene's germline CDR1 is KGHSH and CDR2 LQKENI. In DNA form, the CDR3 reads TGTGCCAGCTCACCACCCCAATTGATCTGGGGGGAGAGTGGCTACACCTTC. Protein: CASSPPQLIWGESGYTF.

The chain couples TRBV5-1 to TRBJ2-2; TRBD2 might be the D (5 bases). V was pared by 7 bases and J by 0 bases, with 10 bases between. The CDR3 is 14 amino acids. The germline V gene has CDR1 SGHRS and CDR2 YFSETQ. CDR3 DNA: TGCGCCAGCTCCAGCGGATCGAACACCGGGGAGCTGTTTTTT. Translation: CASSSGSNTGELFF.

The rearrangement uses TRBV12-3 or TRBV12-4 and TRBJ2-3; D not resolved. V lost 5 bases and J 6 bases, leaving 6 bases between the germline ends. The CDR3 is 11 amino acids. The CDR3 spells CASSHQDTQYF. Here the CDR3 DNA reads TGTGCCAGCAGTCATCAGGATACGCAGTATTTT.

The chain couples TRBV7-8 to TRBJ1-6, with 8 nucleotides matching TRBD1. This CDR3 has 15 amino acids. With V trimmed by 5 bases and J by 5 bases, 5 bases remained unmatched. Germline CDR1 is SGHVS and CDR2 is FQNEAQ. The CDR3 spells CASSGRTGNNSPLHF. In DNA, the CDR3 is TGTGCCAGCAGCGGCCGGACAGGGAATAATTCACCCCTCCACTTT.